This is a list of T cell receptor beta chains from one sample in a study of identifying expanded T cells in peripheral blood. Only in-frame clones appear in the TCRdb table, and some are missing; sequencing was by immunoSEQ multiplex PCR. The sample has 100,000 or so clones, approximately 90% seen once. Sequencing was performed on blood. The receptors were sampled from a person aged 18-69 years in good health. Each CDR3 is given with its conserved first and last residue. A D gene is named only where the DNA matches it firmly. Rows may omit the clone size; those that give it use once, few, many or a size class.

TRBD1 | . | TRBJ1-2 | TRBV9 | CASSGQGADYGYTF | TGTGCCAGCAGCGGACAGGGGGCGGACTATGGCTACACCTTC
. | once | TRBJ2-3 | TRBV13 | CASSPTTSSRTDTQYF | TGTGCCAGCAGCCCGACCACTAGTTCGCGCACAGATACGCAGTATTTT
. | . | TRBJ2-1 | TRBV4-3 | CASSQEFTGAMGDEQFF | TGCGCCAGCAGCCAAGAGTTCACAGGCGCCATGGGGGATGAGCAGTTCTTC
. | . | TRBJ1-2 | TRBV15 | CATSRAKNSYGYTF | TGTGCCACCAGCAGAGCCAAGAATTCCTATGGCTACACCTTC
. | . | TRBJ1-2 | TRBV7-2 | CASSARRYGYTF | TGTGCCAGCAGCGCCCGGAGGTATGGCTACACCTTC
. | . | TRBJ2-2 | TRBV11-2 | CASSRRGILNTGELFF | TGTGCCAGCAGCCGGAGGGGGATATTGAACACCGGGGAGCTGTTTTTT
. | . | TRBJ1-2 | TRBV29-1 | CSVHRGAEGGYTF | TGCAGCGTTCATCGGGGGGCAGAAGGAGGCTACACCTTC
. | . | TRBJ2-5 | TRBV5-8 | CASLKPDRQETQYF | TGTGCCAGCCTTAAACCGGACAGACAAGAGACCCAGTACTTC
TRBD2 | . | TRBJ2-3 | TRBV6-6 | CASQPGGTDTQYF | TGTGCCAGCCAACCCGGGGGGACAGATACGCAGTATTTT
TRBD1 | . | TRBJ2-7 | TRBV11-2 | CASTPGGASNGEQYF | TGTGCCAGCACCCCAGGGGGCGCCTCCAACGGCGAGCAGTACTTC
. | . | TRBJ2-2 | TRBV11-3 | CASWPAFGLTGELFF | TGTGCCAGCTGGCCCGCTTTCGGTCTCACCGGGGAGCTGTTTTTT
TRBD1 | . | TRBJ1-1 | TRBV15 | CATSRLSDQGAAFF | TGTGCCACCAGCAGACTCAGCGACCAGGGGGCAGCTTTCTTT
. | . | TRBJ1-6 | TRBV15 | CATSRDPVPVIISPLHF | TGTGCCACCAGCAGAGATCCCGTGCCTGTCATTATTTCACCCCTCCACTTT
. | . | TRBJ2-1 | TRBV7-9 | CASSSDSYNEQFF | TGTGCCAGCAGCTCGGACAGTTACAATGAGCAGTTCTTC
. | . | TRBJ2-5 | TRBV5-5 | CASSLAVGTQYQETQYF | TGTGCCAGCAGCTTGGCGGTTGGCACCCAGTACCAAGAGACCCAGTACTTC
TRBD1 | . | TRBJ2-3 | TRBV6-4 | CASSDGTGGTDTQYF | TGTGCCAGCAGTGACGGGACAGGGGGCACAGATACGCAGTATTTT
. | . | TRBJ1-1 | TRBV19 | CASSQGPANTEAFF | TGTGCCAGTAGTCAAGGACCCGCGAACACTGAAGCTTTCTTT
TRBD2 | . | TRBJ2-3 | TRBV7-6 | CASSLRSRGVKDTQYF | TGTGCCAGCAGCTTAAGGTCGCGGGGGGTAAAAGATACGCAGTATTTT
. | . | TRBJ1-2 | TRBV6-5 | CASRGIGYTF | TGTGCCTCCCGGGGGATTGGCTACACCTTC
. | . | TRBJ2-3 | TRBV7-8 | CASSLADYTDTQYF | TGTGCCAGCAGCTTAGCGGACTACACAGATACGCAGTATTTT
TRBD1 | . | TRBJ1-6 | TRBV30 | CAWVQGAFSNSPLHF | TGTGCCTGGGTACAGGGGGCCTTCTCTAATTCACCCCTCCACTTT
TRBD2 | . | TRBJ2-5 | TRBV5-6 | CASSLLAGEETQYF | TGTGCCAGCAGCCTACTAGCGGGGGAGGAGACCCAGTACTTC
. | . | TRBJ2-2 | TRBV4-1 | CASSQDRAGYFPGELFF | TGCGCCAGCAGCCAAGATCGTGCGGGATATTTTCCGGGGGAGCTGTTTTTT
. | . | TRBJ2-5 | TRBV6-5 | CASSYYSGGGETQYF | TGTGCCAGCAGTTACTATAGTGGGGGCGGGGAGACCCAGTACTTC
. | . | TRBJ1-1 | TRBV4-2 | CASSQGAWGMNTEAFF | TGTGCCAGCAGCCAAGGGGCATGGGGAATGAACACTGAAGCTTTCTTT
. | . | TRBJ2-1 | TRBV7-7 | CASSRGYDNEQFF | TGTGCCAGCAGCCGTGGCTACGACAATGAGCAGTTCTTC
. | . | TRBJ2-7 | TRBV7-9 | CASSLDPPGYEQYF | TGTGCCAGCAGCTTAGATCCCCCTGGGTACGAGCAGTACTTC
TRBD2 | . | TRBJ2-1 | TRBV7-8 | CASSPSGGYNEQFF | TGTGCCAGCAGCCCTAGCGGGGGGTACAATGAGCAGTTCTTC
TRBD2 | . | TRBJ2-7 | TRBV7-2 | CASSLWFLAGGLAEQYF | TGTGCCAGCAGCTTATGGTTCCTAGCGGGGGGGCTGGCCGAGCAGTACTTC
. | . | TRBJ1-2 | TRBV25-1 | CASSEWEGWDNYGYTF | TGTGCCAGCAGTGAATGGGAGGGTTGGGATAACTATGGCTACACCTTC